The 24 T cell receptor beta chains below all came from one sample that was sequenced in a study of T cell repertoires in cytomegalovirus infection. The antigens these receptors bind are not known. Each CDR3 protein gets one entry after TCRdb re-called the reads with MiXCR. The table includes 650,000 to 850,000 distinct CDR3 sequences, around 29% detected once. The source material was cultured CD8+ T cells from PBMCs, sampled from culture after CMV antigen stimulation. The receptors here all came from a human donor in good health (CMV status not recorded). Some clones in this sample may be carry-over from other donors' samples.

The chain employs TRBV20-1 and TRBJ1-1, with a tentative D call TRBD1 (5 bases). This CDR3 has 17 amino acids. CDR1 is DFQATT and CDR2 is SNEGSKA in the germline V gene (reference sequence). Trimming removed 0 bases at V and 0 bases at J, with 17 bases between. The CDR3 reads CSARDLGDYTMNTEAFF. CDR3 nucleotides: TGCAGTGCTAGAGATCTAGGGGACTACACTATGAACACTGAAGCTTTCTTT.

The chain employs TRBV24-1 and TRBJ1-1; D ambiguous. With 2 bases removed from V and 3 bases from J, the gap between germline ends came to 6 bases. Germline lookup yields CDR1 KGHDR and CDR2 SFDVKD. This CDR3 has 13 residues. The CDR3 DNA reads TGTGCCACCAGTGATTGGGGATACACTGAAGCTTTCTTT. This encodes CATSDWGYTEAFF.

This clonotype was seen only a few times. The CDR3 coding sequence is TGTGCCACCAGCGAGGACAGGGGGAATCAGCCCCAGCATTTT. The encoded protein is CATSEDRGNQPQHF. The chain employs TRBV15 and TRBJ1-5; TRBD1 aligns across 10 bases. J was trimmed by 4 bases and V by 5 bases; bases with no gene match: 2. The CDR3 runs 14 residues. Germline CDR1 LNHNV, CDR2 YYDKDF (reference sequence).

This clonotype has a handful of counts. The gene calls are TRBV12-3 or TRBV12-4 and TRBJ2-1, with 8 bases aligning to TRBD2. This CDR3 region has 16 residues. The V gene end was trimmed by 5 bases and the J gene end by 3 bases; junction bases not matched to a gene: 9. CDR3: CASSPYLAGGYNEQFF. As DNA, the CDR3 is TGTGCCAGCAGTCCCTACTTGGCGGGGGGCTACAATGAGCAGTTCTTC.

This sequence joins TRBV6-8 and TRBJ2-2, with 9 bases that match TRBD1. The CDR3 totals 16 residues. Losses at the gene ends were 6 bases for V and 10 bases for J; bases not matched to a gene: 15. Germline CDR1 is MNHGY and CDR2 is SAAAGT. This chain's CDR3 is CASRTPGTGPFVELFF. For the CDR3, the DNA is TGTGCCAGCAGGACACCCGGGACAGGGCCTTTCGTGGAGCTGTTTTTT.

In this sample, this clonotype turned up many times. The chain uses TRBV7-8 and TRBJ2-7; D gene ambiguous. Between the trimmed V and J ends, which lost 3 bases and 3 bases, there was a span of 12 bases. Looked up from germline, CDR1 is SGHVS and CDR2 is FQNEAQ. The CDR3 is 14 residues long. CDR3 protein: CASSLEGQHYEQYF. DNA for the CDR3: TGTGCCAGCAGCTTGGAAGGGCAACACTACGAGCAGTACTTC.

The V call is TRBV20-1, the J call TRBJ2-7; 8 nucleotides agree with TRBD2. The CDR3 consists of 16 residues. Germline CDR1 DFQATT, CDR2 SNEGSKA (reference sequence). With 6 bases clipped from V and 4 bases from J, the junction kept 17 bases outside the gene matches. This CDR3 is CSAPTASGSYHYEQYF. CDR3 sequence (DNA): TGCAGTGCCCCCACGGCTAGCGGGTCTTACCATTACGAGCAGTACTTC.

As concerns this clonotype: One base away lies a much larger clone, so this may be a sequencing read error. The chain uses TRBV7-3 and TRBJ2-2, with D possibly matching TRBD2 (5 bases). CDR3 size: 15 residues. Germline CDR1 and CDR2: SGHTA and FQGTGA. Trimming removed 2 bases at V and 0 bases at J, with 7 bases between. This CDR3 is CASSLPGSNTGELFF. The CDR3 DNA follows: TGTGCCAGCAGCTTACCGGGATCGAACACCGGGGAGCTGTTTTTT.

In the case of this clonotype: A much larger clone is a single base away; this may be a read error. The chain carries TRBV19 and TRBJ1-1, with D hard to call. The germline V gene encodes CDR1 LNHDA and CDR2 SQIVND (reference sequence). There are 13 residues in the CDR3. The DNA for the CDR3 is TGTGCCAGTAGTATAGTCGGGAACACTGTAGCTTTCTTT. Its protein is CASSIVGNTVAFF.

In its sample, this clonotype was seen many times. The CDR3 is CASSLDRDTQYF. In DNA, the CDR3 is TGTGCCAGCAGTTTGGACCGAGATACGCAGTATTTT. J is TRBJ2-3 and V is TRBV7-9, with no clear D. The germline gives CDR1 SEHNR, CDR2 FQNEAQ (reference sequence). This CDR3 spans 12 amino acids. Deletions cut 6 bases from V and 5 bases from J, with 9 bases between.

This clonotype turned up a few times. The rearrangement joins TRBV6-5 to TRBJ1-1, with TRBD1 identical over 8 bases. V gave up 8 bases and J gave up 7 bases; unmatched junction bases: 6. This CDR3 spans 12 amino acids. Germline V lookup: CDR1 MNHEY, CDR2 SVGAGI. The CDR3 is CASGYGQGEAFF. Here the CDR3 DNA reads TGTGCCAGCGGGTATGGACAGGGTGAAGCTTTCTTT.

The rearrangement links TRBV6-6 to TRBJ2-1; D is unclear. Germline V gives CDR1 MNHNY, CDR2 SVGAGI (reference sequence). Trimming took 0 bases from V and 9 from J, leaving 9 bases between them. This CDR3 region has 13 residues. The CDR3 DNA follows: TGTGCCAGCAGTTACTCTCGCCAAGGTGAGCAGTTCTTC. This gives the protein CASSYSRQGEQFF.

The gene calls are TRBV7-9 and TRBJ1-1, with D possibly TRBD1 on 5 matching bases. Germline CDR1 is SEHNR and CDR2 is FQNEAQ (reference sequence). Trimming stripped 8 bases from V and 1 base from J, with 14 bases between. CDR3 length: 14 amino acids. The CDR3 bases are TGTGCCAGCGGCCAAGGGACGGCGAACACTGAAGCTTTCTTT. Its protein product is CASGQGTANTEAFF.

The V call is TRBV3-1, the J call TRBJ2-3; 8 nucleotides align to TRBD1. V lost 5 bases to trimming and J lost 3 bases; unmatched junction nucleotides: 7. The germline CDR1 and CDR2 sequences are LGHDT and YNNKEL (reference sequence). The CDR3 has 15 residues. CDR3 nucleotides: TGTGCCAGCAGCACAGCAGGGGGCTCGACAGATACGCAGTATTTT. This codes for CASSTAGGSTDTQYF.

This clonotype was counted ten times or more. The chain is built from TRBV7-8 and TRBJ2-1; 7 bases line up with TRBD2. Per the germline V gene, CDR1 is SGHVS and CDR2 is FQNEAQ. Trimming cost V 1 base and J 5 bases; bases outside gene matches: 8. The CDR3 is made up of 16 amino acids. The CDR3 region has the DNA TGTGCCAGCAGCTTAGAAGCGGGGATAGGAAACAATGAGCAGTTCTTC. Translating it yields CASSLEAGIGNNEQFF. Full variable domain (outside the CDR3, taken from reference TRBV7-8 and TRBJ2-1): GAGVSQSPRYKVAKRGQDVALRCDPISGHVSLFWYQQALGQGPEFLTYFQNEAQLDKSGLPSDRFFAERPEGSVSTLKIQRTQQEDSAVYLCASSLEAGIGNNEQFFGPGTRLTVL.

This clonotype has a handful of counts. V is TRBV27 and J is TRBJ2-1; a weak D match, TRBD2 (6 bases). Trimming pared 5 bases from V and 0 bases from J, leaving 11 bases between. Germline V CDR1 and CDR2: MNHEY, SMNVEV (reference sequence). The CDR3 consists of 15 residues. In DNA, the CDR3 is TGTGCCAGCAGTCCCGGGACTCTCTCCTACAATGAGCAGTTCTTC. This encodes CASSPGTLSYNEQFF.

The gene calls are TRBV6-2 or TRBV6-3 and TRBJ2-1; 8 bases are a match to TRBD2. Germline V gene data show CDR1 as MNHEY and CDR2 as SVGEGT. Losses at the gene ends were 0 bases for V and 3 bases for J; bases not matched to a gene: 10. This CDR3 has 18 amino acids. The CDR3 here is CASSYSSGGPGGYNEQFF. The CDR3 DNA reads TGTGCCAGCAGTTACTCTTCGGGGGGGCCCGGGGGCTACAATGAGCAGTTCTTC.

This clonotype was counted only a few times. This sequence joins TRBV7-9 and TRBJ1-2; 8 nucleotides line up with TRBD1. CDR1 is SEHNR, CDR2 FQNEAQ, per germline (reference sequence). The CDR3 is 14 amino acids. Germline trimming cut 9 bases from V and 11 bases from J; bases unmatched to any gene: 17. The CDR3 reads CASKISGDRRLYTF. In nucleotides, the CDR3 is TGTGCCAGTAAGATTTCCGGGGACAGGAGGCTGTACACCTTC. Full variable domain (remainder filled in from reference TRBV7-9 and TRBJ1-2): DTGVSQNPRHKITKRGQNVTFRCDPISEHNRLYWYRQTLGQGPEFLTYFQNEAQLEKSRLLSDRFSAERPKGSFSTLEIQRTEQGDSAMYLCASKISGDRRLYTFGSGTRLTVV.

The chain links TRBV7-9 to TRBJ1-4, with D tentatively TRBD1 (5 bases). V shed 3 bases and J shed 8 bases, with 13 bases lying between them. Germline V gives CDR1 SEHNR, CDR2 FQNEAQ (reference sequence). The CDR3 totals 14 residues. For the CDR3, the DNA is TGTGCCAGCAGCTTCGGACACTTGGGCGAAAAACTGTTTTTT. Amino acid sequence: CASSFGHLGEKLFF.

This clonotype was recorded many times. J is TRBJ2-3 and V is TRBV7-6, with D possibly matching TRBD2 (6 bases). Germline loops: CDR1 SGHVS, CDR2 FNYEAQ. This CDR3 spans 14 amino acids. Trimming removed 1 base from V and 4 bases from J, with 9 bases in between. The CDR3 DNA is TGTGCCAGCAGCTTAGGCGGGGAAGCAGATACGCAGTATTTT. Its protein product is CASSLGGEADTQYF.

The chain joins TRBV29-1 to TRBJ2-3; 8 positions agree with TRBD1. J lost 8 bases, V lost 5 bases, and 9 bases had no gene match. Germline CDR1 SQVTM, CDR2 ANQGSEA. The CDR3 is 13 residues long. CDR3 in DNA: TGCAGCGTTCCGGACAGGGCCTGGGGTACGCAGTATTTT. Protein product: CSVPDRAWGTQYF.

The chain couples TRBV29-1 to TRBJ1-2; no firm D call. CDR3 length: 14 residues. The germline V and J ends were trimmed by 0 bases and 2 bases, with 10 bases remaining between them. The germline CDR1 and CDR2 sequences are SQVTM and ANQGSEA. CDR3 in amino acids: CSVEDLLTNYGYTF. DNA of the CDR3: TGCAGCGTTGAAGATCTATTGACGAACTATGGCTACACCTTC.

CDR3 DNA: TGTGCCAGCAGCTTACCAGGGAAAGACTATGGCTACACCTTC. It translates to CASSLPGKDYGYTF. J is TRBJ1-2 and V is TRBV7-3, with D perhaps matching TRBD1 (5 bases). The ends were cut back, 2 bases at V and 3 bases at J, with 10 bases in the middle. The CDR3 runs to 14 residues. The germline V gene encodes CDR1 SGHTA and CDR2 FQGTGA. The full variable domain, completed using reference TRBV7-3 and TRBJ1-2, is GAGVSQTPSNKVTEKGKYVELRCDPISGHTALYWYRQSLGQGPEFLIYFQGTGAADDSGLPNDRFFAVRPEGSVSTLKIQRTERGDSAVYLCASSLPGKDYGYTFGSGTRLTVV.

This clonotype was counted between two and nine times. This chain uses TRBV7-9 with TRBJ2-7, with D perhaps TRBD1 or TRBD2 (6 bases each). This CDR3 comprises 15 residues. V was trimmed by 2 bases and J by 7 bases, leaving 18 bases between them. Germline CDR1 SEHNR, CDR2 FQNEAQ (reference sequence). CDR3 protein: CASSLLGRGGYEQYF. The CDR3 DNA reads TGTGCCAGCAGCTTACTCGGGAGAGGGGGGTATGAGCAGTACTTC.